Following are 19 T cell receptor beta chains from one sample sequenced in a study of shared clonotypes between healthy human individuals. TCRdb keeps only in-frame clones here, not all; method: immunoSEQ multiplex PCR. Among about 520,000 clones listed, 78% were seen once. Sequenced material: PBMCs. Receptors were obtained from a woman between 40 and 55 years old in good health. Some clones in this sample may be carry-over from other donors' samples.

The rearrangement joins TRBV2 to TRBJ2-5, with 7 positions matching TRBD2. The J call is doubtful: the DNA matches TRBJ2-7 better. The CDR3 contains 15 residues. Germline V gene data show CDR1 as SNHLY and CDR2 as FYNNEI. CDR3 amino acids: CASKDIVAGPYEQYF. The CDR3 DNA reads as TGTGCCAGCAAGGATATAGTAGCGGGCCCCTACGAGCAGTACTTC.

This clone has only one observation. For the CDR3, the DNA is TGTGCCAGCAGCTCCCTAGCGGGACTGGCGAACACCGGGGAGCTGTTTTTT. Its protein product is CASSSLAGLANTGELFF. The chain combines TRBV9 with TRBJ2-2; 9 nucleotides align to TRBD2. The CDR3 is made up of 17 amino acids. Germline V gene lookup returns CDR1 SGDLS and CDR2 YYNGEE. Losses at the gene ends were 4 bases for V and 0 bases for J; bases not matched to a gene: 7.

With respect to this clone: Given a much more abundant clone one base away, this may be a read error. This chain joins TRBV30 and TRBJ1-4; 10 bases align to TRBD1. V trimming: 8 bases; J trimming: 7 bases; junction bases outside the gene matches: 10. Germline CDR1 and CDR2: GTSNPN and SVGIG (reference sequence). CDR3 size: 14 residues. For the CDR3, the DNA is TGTGCCCGGGAGGACCGGACAGGGGGTGAAAAACTGTTTTTT. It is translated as CAREDRTGGEKLFF.

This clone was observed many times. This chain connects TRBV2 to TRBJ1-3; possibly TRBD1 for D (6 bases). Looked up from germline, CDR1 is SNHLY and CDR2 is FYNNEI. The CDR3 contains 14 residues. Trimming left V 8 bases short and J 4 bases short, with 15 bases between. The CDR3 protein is CASSGEAAGNTIYF. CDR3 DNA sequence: TGTGCCAGCTCAGGGGAGGCCGCCGGAAACACCATATATTTT.

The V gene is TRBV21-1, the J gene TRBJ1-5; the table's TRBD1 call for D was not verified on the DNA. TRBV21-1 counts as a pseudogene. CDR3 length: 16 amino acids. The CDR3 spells CASSKVATGPYQPQHF. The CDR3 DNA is TGTGCCAGCAGCAAAGTTGCGACAGGGCCCTATCAGCCCCAGCATTTT.

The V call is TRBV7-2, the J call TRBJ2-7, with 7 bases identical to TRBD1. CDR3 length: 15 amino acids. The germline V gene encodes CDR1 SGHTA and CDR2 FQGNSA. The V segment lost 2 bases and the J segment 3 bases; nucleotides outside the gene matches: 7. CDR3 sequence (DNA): TGTGCCAGCAGCTTACTCCAGGGACAGCACTACGAGCAGTACTTC. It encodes CASSLLQGQHYEQYF.

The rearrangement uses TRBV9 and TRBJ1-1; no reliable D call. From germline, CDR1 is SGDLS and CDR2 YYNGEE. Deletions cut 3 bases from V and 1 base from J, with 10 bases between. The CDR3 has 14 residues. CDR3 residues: CASSEGGENTEAFF. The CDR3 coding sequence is TGTGCCAGCAGCGAGGGTGGTGAGAACACTGAAGCTTTCTTT.

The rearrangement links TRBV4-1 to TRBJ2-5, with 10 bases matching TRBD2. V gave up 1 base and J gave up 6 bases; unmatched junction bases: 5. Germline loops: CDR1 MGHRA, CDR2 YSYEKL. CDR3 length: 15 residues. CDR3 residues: CASSQALAGVKTQYF. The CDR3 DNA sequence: TGCGCCAGCAGCCAAGCTCTAGCGGGAGTTAAGACCCAGTACTTC.

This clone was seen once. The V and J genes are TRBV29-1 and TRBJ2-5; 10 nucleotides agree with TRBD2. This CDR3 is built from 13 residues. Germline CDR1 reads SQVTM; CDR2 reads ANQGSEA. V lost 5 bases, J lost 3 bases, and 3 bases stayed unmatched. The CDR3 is CSVITSGKETQYF. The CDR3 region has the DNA TGCAGCGTTATAACTAGCGGGAAAGAGACCCAGTACTTC.

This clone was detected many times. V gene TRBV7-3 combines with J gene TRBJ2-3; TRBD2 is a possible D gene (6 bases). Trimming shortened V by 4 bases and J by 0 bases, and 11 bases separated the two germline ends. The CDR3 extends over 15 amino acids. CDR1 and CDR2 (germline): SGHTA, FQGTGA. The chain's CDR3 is CASSSASASTDTQYF. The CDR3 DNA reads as TGTGCCAGCAGCTCGGCTAGCGCAAGCACAGATACGCAGTATTTT.

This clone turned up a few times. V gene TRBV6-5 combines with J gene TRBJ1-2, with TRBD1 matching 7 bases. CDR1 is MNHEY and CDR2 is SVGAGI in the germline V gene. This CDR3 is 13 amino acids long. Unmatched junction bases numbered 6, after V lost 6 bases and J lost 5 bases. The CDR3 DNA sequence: TGTGCCAGCAGCTCGGACAGGAGATATGGCTACACCTTC. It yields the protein CASSSDRRYGYTF.

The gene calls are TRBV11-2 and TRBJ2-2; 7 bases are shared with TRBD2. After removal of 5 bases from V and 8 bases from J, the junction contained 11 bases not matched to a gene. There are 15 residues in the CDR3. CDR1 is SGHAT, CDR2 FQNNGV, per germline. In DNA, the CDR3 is TGTGCCAGCAGCCAAGGGACTACAAGAAGTGGGGAGCTGTTTTTT. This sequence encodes CASSQGTTRSGELFF. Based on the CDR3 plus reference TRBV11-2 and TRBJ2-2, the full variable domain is EAGVAQSPRYKIIEKRQSVAFWCNPISGHATLYWYQQILGQGPKLLIQFQNNGVVDDSQLPKDRFSAERLKGVDSTLKIQPAKLEDSAVYLCASSQGTTRSGELFFGEGSRLTVL.

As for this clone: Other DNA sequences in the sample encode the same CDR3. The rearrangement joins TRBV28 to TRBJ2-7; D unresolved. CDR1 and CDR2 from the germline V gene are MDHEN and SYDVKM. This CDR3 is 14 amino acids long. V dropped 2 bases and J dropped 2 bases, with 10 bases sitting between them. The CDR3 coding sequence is TGTGCCAGCAGTTTAGGGGTAGAGGCCTACGAGCAGTACTTC. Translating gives CASSLGVEAYEQYF.

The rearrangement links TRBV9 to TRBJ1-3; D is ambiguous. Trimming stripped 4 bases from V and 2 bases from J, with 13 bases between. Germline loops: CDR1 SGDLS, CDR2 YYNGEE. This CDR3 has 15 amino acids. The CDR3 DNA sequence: TGTGCCAGCAGCACCCGGGTTATTGCTGGAAACACCATATATTTT. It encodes CASSTRVIAGNTIYF.

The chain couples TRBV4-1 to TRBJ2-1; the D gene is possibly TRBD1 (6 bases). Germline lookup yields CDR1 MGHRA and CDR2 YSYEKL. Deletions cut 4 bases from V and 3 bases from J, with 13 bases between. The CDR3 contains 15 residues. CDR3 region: CASSPPGHFYNEQFF. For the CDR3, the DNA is TGCGCCAGCAGCCCACCGGGACACTTCTACAATGAGCAGTTCTTC.

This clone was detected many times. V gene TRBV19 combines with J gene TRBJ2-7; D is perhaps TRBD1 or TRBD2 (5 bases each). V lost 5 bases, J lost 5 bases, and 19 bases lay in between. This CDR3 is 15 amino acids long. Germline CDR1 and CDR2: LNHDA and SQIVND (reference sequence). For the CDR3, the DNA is TGTGCCAGTAGTTCCTACCCCGGGACCCCCGACGAGCAGTACTTC. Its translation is CASSSYPGTPDEQYF.

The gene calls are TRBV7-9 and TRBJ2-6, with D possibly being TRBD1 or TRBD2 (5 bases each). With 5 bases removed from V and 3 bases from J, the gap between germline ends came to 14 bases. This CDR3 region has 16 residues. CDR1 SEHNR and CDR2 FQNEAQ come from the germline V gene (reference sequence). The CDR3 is CASSPTGGGGANVLTF. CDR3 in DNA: TGTGCCAGCAGCCCCACTGGGGGTGGTGGGGCCAACGTCCTGACTTTC.

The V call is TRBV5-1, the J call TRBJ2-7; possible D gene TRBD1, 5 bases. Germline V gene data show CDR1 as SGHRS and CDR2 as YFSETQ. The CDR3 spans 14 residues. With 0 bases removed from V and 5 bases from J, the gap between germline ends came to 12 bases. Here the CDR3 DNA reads TGCGCCAGCAGCTTGGACAGGCCGAAGGACGAGCAGTACTTC. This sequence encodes CASSLDRPKDEQYF.

As DNA, the CDR3 is TGTGCCAGCAGCCTTAGCGGACGGCGCACCGGGGAGCTGTTTTTT. Translation gives CASSLSGRRTGELFF. The chain carries TRBV7-2 and TRBJ2-2; a possible D gene is TRBD2 (6 bases). The V end lost 5 bases, the J end lost 4 bases, and 14 bases lay between the germline ends. Looked up from germline, CDR1 is SGHTA and CDR2 is FQGNSA. The CDR3 runs 15 residues. The complete variable domain, with remaining parts taken from reference TRBV7-2 and TRBJ2-2, reads GAGVSQSPSNKVTEKGKDVELRCDPISGHTALYWYRQSLGQGLEFLIYFQGNSAPDKSGLPSDRFSAERTGGSVSTLTIQRTQQEDSAVYLCASSLSGRRTGELFFGEGSRLTVL.